This T cell receptor (beta chain) was recovered during a study of blood T cell repertoires in COVID-19. CDR3 length: 13 residues. Germline-derived CDR1 and CDR2 are SNHLY and FYNNEI. V shed 7 bases, J shed 2 bases, and the junction held 4 bases outside the gene matches. This clone was recorded once. Sequenced by immunoSEQ multiplex PCR; TCRdb stores in-frame clones only, minus some. This table holds about 300,000 clones, roughly 90% found once. The sample comprised PBMCs or T cells enriched from blood (not recorded which). The J gene is TRBJ2-7, the V gene TRBV2; TRBD2 aligns across 8 bases. The receptor was derived from a woman in her forties or fifties who had been exposed to COVID-19. The CDR3 region is CASNAGGPYEQYF. CDR3 nucleotide sequence: TGTGCCAGCAACGCGGGGGGCCCCTACGAGCAGTACTTC.